A single sample gave rise to the 9 T cell receptor beta chains below, sequenced in a study of tissue T cells after allogeneic stem cell transplantation. Time point defined: mouse harvest day 7 after allogeneic transplant. The graft held 10^6 splenic CD5+ T cells and 10^7 T-cell-depleted bone marrow cells. Only in-frame clones appear in the TCRdb table, and some are missing; sequencing was by immunoSEQ multiplex PCR. The top ten clones hold roughly 7% of a sample with several thousand clones, roughly 44% of them seen once. The sequencing input was gut tissue. The receptor set was obtained from a female BALB/c mouse given C57BL/6 T cells with graft-versus-host disease after an allogeneic hematopoietic cell transplant.

By frequency in the sample, this clone is medium-sized. The gene symbols are mouse symbols. The read comes to an end 1 residue before the CDR3 does, leaving the germline J gene to fill in the end. This sequence joins TRBV14 and TRBJ1-3; D is undetermined. The CDR3 loop spans 12 amino acids. The germline gives CDR1 SGHDT, CDR2 FRDEAV. With 4 bases removed from V and 1 base from J, the gap between germline ends came to 3 bases. The CDR3 DNA, read in part, is TGTGCCAGCAGTGCATCTGGAAATACGCTCTAT. This sequence encodes CASSASGNTLY. The full CDR3 sequence reads CASSASGNTLYF.

Turning to this clone: Mouse germline and gene names are used. Sequencing ends 1 residue short of the CDR3 end; the germline J gene provides the rest. Other nucleotide sequences from this sample produce the same CDR3. This chain connects TRBV26 to TRBJ1-3, with a weak D call TRBD1 (6 bases). V lost 6 bases to trimming and J lost 1 base, with 10 bases between them. Germline CDR1 KGHPV, CDR2 FQNQEV (reference sequence). The CDR3 spans 14 residues. The CDR3 region is CASRPGQSGNTLYF. The part of the CDR3 DNA that was read is TGTGCCAGCAGGCCGGGACAATCTGGAAATACGCTCTAT. Full variable domain (outside the CDR3, taken from reference TRBV26 and TRBJ1-3): NSKVIQTPRYLVKGQGQKAKMRCIPEKGHPVVFWYQQNKNNEFKFLINFQNQEVLQQIDMTEKRFSAECPSNSPCSLEIQSSEAGDSALYLCASRPGQSGNTLYFGEGSRLIVV.

As for this clone: All gene names here are mouse names. The CDR3 goes on 1 residue after the read ends, and that part is filled in from the germline J gene. The chain has TRBV16 and TRBJ1-5; 7 bases are shared with TRBD1. V trimming: 3 bases; J trimming: 2 bases; junction bases outside the gene matches: 1. The CDR3 is 14 amino acids. Germline V gene sequence: CDR1 SGHSA, CDR2 FRNQAP. CDR3 sequence: CASSFTGDNQAPLF. The DNA read from the CDR3 is TGTGCAAGCAGCTTTACAGGGGACAACCAGGCTCCGCTT.

This clone was seen only once. Genes here carry mouse names. The read falls 1 residue short of the CDR3 end, and the missing part is taken from the germline J gene. The rearrangement uses TRBV13-1 and TRBJ2-3; 9 nucleotides align to TRBD2. The V and J ends lost 4 bases and 0 bases, in that order; junction bases with no gene match: 3. There are 15 residues in the CDR3. In germline, CDR1 is NSHNY, CDR2 SYGAGN. The CDR3 DNA, read in part, is TGTGCCAGCAGTAGACTGGGGGCTAGTGCAGAAACGCTGTAT. Its translation: CASSRLGASAETLY. The entire CDR3 protein reads CASSRLGASAETLYF.

This clone was counted a single time. The germline and genes are mouse ones. Read sequence stops 1 residue before the CDR3 end, and the germline J gene provides the missing end. The rearrangement joins TRBV3 to TRBJ2-3; 13 nucleotides line up with TRBD2. Looked up from germline, CDR1 is SNHLY and CDR2 is FYNGKV (reference sequence). V lost 4 bases and J lost 3; bases outside the gene matches: 7. CDR3 length: 17 residues. The covered CDR3 bases are TGTGCCAGCAGCTCGGGACTGGGGGGGTCTAGCGCAGAAACGCTGTAT. Amino acids: CASSSGLGGSSAETLY. The entire CDR3 protein is CASSSGLGGSSAETLYF.

Notes on this clone: Gene names refer to mouse genes. Read sequence stops 1 residue before the CDR3 end, and the germline J gene provides the missing end. This chain connects TRBV26 to TRBJ2-1; the D is unclear. The CDR3 consists of 11 residues. V gave up 3 bases and J gave up 7 bases, with 4 bases separating them. The germline CDR1 and CDR2 sequences are KGHPV and FQNQEV (reference sequence). CDR3 sequence reads: CASSLGAEQFF. The sequenced CDR3 bases are TGTGCCAGCAGTCTCGGAGCTGAGCAGTTC. The full variable domain, rest sourced from reference TRBV26 and TRBJ2-1, is NSKVIQTPRYLVKGQGQKAKMRCIPEKGHPVVFWYQQNKNNEFKFLINFQNQEVLQQIDMTEKRFSAECPSNSPCSLEIQSSEAGDSALYLCASSLGAEQFFGPGTRLTVL.

In the case of this clone: Gene names and germline refer to mouse. The read terminates 1 residue before the CDR3 end, so the remaining end is supplied by the germline J gene. The V and J genes are TRBV3 and TRBJ2-7; 8 bases align to TRBD2. V lost 2 bases and J lost 3; bases outside the gene matches: 3. Germline V gives CDR1 SNHLY, CDR2 FYNGKV (reference sequence). This CDR3 contains 14 residues. The CDR3 loop is CASSLRWGDYEQYF. The covered CDR3 bases are TGTGCCAGCAGCTTACGCTGGGGGGACTATGAACAGTAC.

This clone was seen only a few times. The gene names given are mouse names. The CDR3 end lies 1 residue beyond the end of the read and is filled in from the germline J gene. J is TRBJ1-1 and V is TRBV26; no clear D. The germline V gene has CDR1 KGHPV and CDR2 FQNQEV (reference sequence). Trimming cost V 3 bases and J 1 base, with 6 bases left between them. This CDR3 contains 13 residues. CDR3 amino acids: CASSLQRNTEVFF. The sequenced CDR3 bases are TGTGCCAGCAGTCTTCAGAGAAACACAGAAGTCTTC.

Comment on this clone: Mouse gene names apply. The read falls 1 residue short of the CDR3 end, and the missing part is taken from the germline J gene. This chain links TRBV26 with TRBJ2-2, with 10 bases aligning to TRBD2. CDR1 and CDR2 from the germline V gene are KGHPV and FQNQEV (reference sequence). The CDR3 runs 16 residues. With 3 bases clipped from V and 0 bases from J, the junction kept 1 base outside the gene matches. The DNA read from the CDR3 is TGTGCCAGCAGTCTCTGGGGGGGCGCAAACACCGGGCAGCTCTAC. Amino acids: CASSLWGGANTGQLY. In full, the CDR3 reads CASSLWGGANTGQLYF.